These T cell receptor beta chains were read from a single sample in a study of metastatic and nonmetastatic thyroid tumors. TCRdb reanalyzed the PCR reads with MiXCR. The table records about 40,000 clones, 10% to 12% of them present only once. Input material: blood. These receptors all come from a female donor with papillary thyroid cancer or a benign thyroid nodule (not recorded which). Some clones in this sample may be carry-over from other donors' samples. CDR3s include the opening cysteine and the closing phenylalanine or tryptophan. The order of the fields is clone size, D gene, J gene, V gene, CDR3 DNA, CDR3 protein. The D gene is left open where the match is weak. The size entry gives once, few, many or a size class.

many | TRBD2 | TRBJ2-7 | TRBV2 | TGTGCCGGCGGACTAGCAGGGGCTCGCGAGCAGTACTTC | CAGGLAGAREQYF
once | NA | TRBJ1-2 | TRBV7-9 | TGTGCCAGCAGCTCCTCAGGGGCCTCCTATGGCTACACCTTC | CASSSSGASYGYTF
many | TRBD1 | TRBJ2-7 | TRBV10-3 | TGTGCCATCAGTTATAACGGGACAGGGAGGCACGAGCAGTACTTC | CAISYNGTGRHEQYF
few | NA | TRBJ2-7 | TRBV6-1 | TGTGCCATCACGGACATGGTTGGGTACGATCAGTACTTC | CAITDMVGYDQYF
many | TRBD2 | TRBJ2-7 | TRBV15 | TGTGCCACCAGCCGCGGGAGCTACGAGCAGTACTTC | CATSRGSYEQYF
many | TRBD1 | TRBJ2-5 | TRBV10-2 | TGCGCCAGCAGCGCCCCGGGACAGAAGCAAGAGACCCAGTACTTC | CASSAPGQKQETQYF
many | NA | TRBJ2-5 | TRBV5-1 | TGCGCCAGCAGCTTGGGAGGGGGAGCCATCCAAGAGACCCAGTACTTC | CASSLGGGAIQETQYF
few | TRBD2 | TRBJ2-1 | TRBV18 | TGTGCCAGCTCACCACCTCAGATAGCGGGTTACAATGAGCAGTTCTTC | CASSPPQIAGYNEQFF
many | TRBD1 | TRBJ2-2 | TRBV9 | TGTGCCAGCAGCGAACAACAGGGGCCGAACACCGGGGAGCTGTTTTTT | CASSEQQGPNTGELFF
many | TRBD1 | TRBJ2-4 | TRBV11-2 | TGTGCCAGCAGCTTACGGGACAGGGGAAACATTCAGTACTTC | CASSLRDRGNIQYF
many | NA | TRBJ1-2 | TRBV9 | TGTGCCAGCAGCGTAGAAATTTGGGGCGGCTACACCTTC | CASSVEIWGGYTF